A selection of T cell receptor beta chains follows, all from one sample in a study of T cells in tumors after PD-1 blockade. Only in-frame clones appear in the TCRdb table, and some are missing; sequencing was by immunoSEQ multiplex PCR. The sample lists fewer than 50,000 clones, approximately 81% occurring once. The specimen comprised PBMCs, sampled before anti-PD-1 treatment. The source is a human donor with basal cell carcinoma. Both conserved end residues are part of each CDR3. The order of the fields is V gene, D gene, J gene, CDR3 protein. The D gene is left open where the match is weak.

TRBV10-3,NA,TRBJ2-1,CAISEDGDYNEQFF
TRBV4-1,TRBD1,TRBJ2-6,CASSRGQGESSGANVLTF
TRBV6-5,TRBD1,TRBJ1-2,CASSLDRTYGYTF
TRBV30,NA,TRBJ1-2,CAWSEQQISNYGYTF
TRBV12-5,NA,TRBJ1-5,CASGLVRGVTYSNQPQHF
TRBV4-1,NA,TRBJ1-2,CASSQTSLGGIGDGYTF
TRBV5-5,NA,TRBJ1-1,CASSSSGWQLNTEAFF
TRBV6-5,NA,TRBJ1-5,CASTPVAVSNQPQHF
TRBV7-2,NA,TRBJ1-1,CASSRVADTEAFF
TRBV2,NA,TRBJ2-7,CASRRGTQSYEQYF
TRBV7-9,TRBD2,TRBJ2-5,CASSPRLAGFQETQYF
TRBV5-1,TRBD2,TRBJ2-1,CASGSVGRALEHEQFF
TRBV5-1,NA,TRBJ2-5,CASSLLGVEETQYF
TRBV21-1,NA,TRBJ1-6,CASSKAKGQLSSYNSPLHF
TRBV5-1,NA,TRBJ1-1,CASSISGAEAFF
TRBV9,TRBD2,TRBJ2-5,CASSAHSGGPQETQYF
TRBV6-5,NA,TRBJ2-3,CASSYRASTDTQYF
TRBV18,TRBD1,TRBJ1-2,CASSPGQGMDYGYTF
TRBV6-4,TRBD1,TRBJ2-3,CASSDSGGADTQYF
TRBV5-1,NA,TRBJ1-1,CASSSLGQNTEAFF
TRBV3-1/TRBV3-2,TRBD1,TRBJ1-1,CASVSGQLNTEAFF
TRBV24-1,TRBD1,TRBJ2-1,CATSDLRDSYNEQFF
TRBV6-6,NA,TRBJ1-4,CASSFGFSEKLFF
TRBV3-1/TRBV3-2,NA,TRBJ1-1,CASTPTGNTEAFF
TRBV3-1/TRBV3-2,TRBD1,TRBJ1-6,CASSQGSQGASPLHF
TRBV19,TRBD2,TRBJ2-5,CASSTTSGDQETQYF
TRBV19,TRBD1,TRBJ2-5,CASSPRQGAKTQYF
TRBV10-3,TRBD1,TRBJ2-5,CAISSGTGGNEETQYF
TRBV5-1,NA,TRBJ2-5,CASRSGVGETQYF
TRBV6-5,NA,TRBJ2-6,CASSYARSSGANVLTF
TRBV5-1,NA,TRBJ1-4,CASSLKGSNEKLFF
TRBV2,NA,TRBJ2-1,CASTRLASGNEQFF
TRBV30,NA,TRBJ1-2,CAWSAPAVGRYGYTF
TRBV6-6,NA,TRBJ2-1,CASGGIGQFF
TRBV29-1,NA,TRBJ2-3,CSVGVLQDTQYF
TRBV25-1,TRBD2,TRBJ2-3,CASSESELADYTDTQYF
TRBV2,TRBD1,TRBJ2-7,CASSPDRGYEQYF
TRBV4-1,TRBD2,TRBJ2-7,CASSQAAASGYEQYF
TRBV29-1,TRBD1,TRBJ1-1,CSGRDRGLTEAFF
TRBV27,TRBD1,TRBJ2-7,CASSLQTGGYEQYF
TRBV30,TRBD1,TRBJ1-2,CAWSRDRSLYGYTF
TRBV5-1,NA,TRBJ1-6,CASSRDGGQSSPLHF
TRBV6-1,NA,TRBJ2-1,CASSDLRWGAGEQFF
TRBV4-1,NA,TRBJ2-1,CASSQLANSYNEQFF
TRBV12-5,NA,TRBJ2-1,CASGLTRDYNEQFF
TRBV5-5,NA,TRBJ1-5,CASSLFMGQPQHF
TRBV7-8,TRBD1,TRBJ2-3,CASSLGTGSTDTQYF
TRBV6-5,NA,TRBJ2-3,CASSYSIGGHTDTQYF
TRBV4-2,TRBD2,TRBJ2-1,CASSQGPAGGGTYNEQFF
TRBV27,NA,TRBJ2-1,CASSRSRGAYNEQFF
TRBV6-5,NA,TRBJ2-1,CASSYSVFGNEQFF
TRBV4-1,NA,TRBJ1-3,CASSQESGSPALF
TRBV18,NA,TRBJ1-4,CASSPGTTQNEKLFF
TRBV7-9,NA,TRBJ1-3,CASSSRDKTGNTIYF
TRBV6-5,TRBD1,TRBJ2-7,CASSSWDRGYEQYF
TRBV2,NA,TRBJ2-7,CASNTPAPGQTLYEQYF
TRBV3-1/TRBV3-2,NA,TRBJ2-6,CASSIRLSGANVLTF
TRBV3-1/TRBV3-2,NA,TRBJ1-6,CASRAGVHSPLHF
TRBV3-1/TRBV3-2,NA,TRBJ2-5,CASSQDGLQETQYF